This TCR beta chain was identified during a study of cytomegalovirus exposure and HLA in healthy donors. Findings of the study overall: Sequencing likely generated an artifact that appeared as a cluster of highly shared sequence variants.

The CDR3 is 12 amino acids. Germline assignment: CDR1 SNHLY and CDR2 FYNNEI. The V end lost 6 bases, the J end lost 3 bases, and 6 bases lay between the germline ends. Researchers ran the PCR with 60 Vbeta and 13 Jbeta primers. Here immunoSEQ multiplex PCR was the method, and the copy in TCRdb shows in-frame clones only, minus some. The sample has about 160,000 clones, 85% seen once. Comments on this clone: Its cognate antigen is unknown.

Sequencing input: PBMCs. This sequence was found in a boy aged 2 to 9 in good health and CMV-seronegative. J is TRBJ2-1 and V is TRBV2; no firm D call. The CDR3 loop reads CASSADYNEQFF. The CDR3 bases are TGTGCCAGCAGCGCAGACTACAATGAGCAGTTCTTC.